Below are 16 T cell receptor beta chains sequenced from a single sample in a study of T-cell reconstitution after alpha-beta-depleted transplantation in children. Unique molecular identifiers featured in how the TCRbeta library was prepared. From the PCR reads, TCRdb called clonotypes with MiXCR, one entry per CDR3 protein. The sample records about 200,000 distinct CDR3 sequences, approximately 17% being singletons. Source: PBMCs, mostly from graft donor cells, taken 360 days after TCRalphabeta/CD19-depleted stem cell transplant. The receptor set was obtained from a male patient between 2 and 10 years old who had a stem cell transplant for acute lymphoblastic leukemia, so the T cells may come from the graft donor.

Only a few counts were recorded for this clonotype. Mismatch with germline at one junction end may stem from a read error. J is TRBJ2-2 and V is TRBV27; D possibly uses TRBD1 or TRBD2 (5 bases each). The CDR3 loop spans 12 amino acids. The germline gives CDR1 MNHEY, CDR2 SMNVEV (reference sequence). This chain's CDR3 is CASRRGTGKLFF. The CDR3, as DNA: TGTGCCAGCCGGAGAGGGACCGGGAAGCTGTTTTTT.

Only one count was recorded for this clonotype. The chain combines TRBV28 with TRBJ1-5; unclear D gene. Trimming took 3 bases from V and 4 from J, leaving 10 bases between them. Germline values: CDR1 MDHEN, CDR2 SYDVKM. This CDR3 has 14 residues. The CDR3 region is CASSLSQVNQPQHF. The CDR3 coding sequence is TGTGCCAGCAGTTTGAGTCAGGTTAATCAGCCCCAGCATTTT.

This clonotype has a count of ten or more. V and J are TRBV10-3 and TRBJ2-3; a possible D gene is TRBD2 (5 bases). V lost 0 bases, J lost 2 bases, and 18 bases lay in between. The CDR3 is made up of 18 amino acids. Per the germline V gene, CDR1 is ENHRY and CDR2 is SYGVKD. The chain's CDR3 is CAISESWALDGLTDTQYF. In DNA, the CDR3 is TGTGCCATCAGTGAGTCGTGGGCTCTGGACGGACTCACAGATACGCAGTATTTT.

A word on this clonotype: The junction departs from the called germline gene at one end, perhaps through a read error. V is TRBV6-5 and J is TRBJ2-7, with TRBD2 identical over 15 bases. The germline gives CDR1 MNHEY, CDR2 SVGAGI. CDR3 size: 16 residues. CDR3 sequence (DNA): TGTGCCAGCAGTTACGGGACTAGCGGGGGGTCCTTCGAGCAGTACTTC. Amino acids: CASSYGTSGGSFEQYF.

The V and J genes are TRBV11-1 and TRBJ1-5; D perhaps matches TRBD1 (5 bases). The V gene's germline CDR1 is SGHAT and CDR2 FQDESV (reference sequence). The CDR3 sequence is 16 residues long. V was pared by 2 bases and J by 3 bases, with 14 bases between. The CDR3 DNA follows: TGTGCCAGCAGCTTATTTGGGCGAGGGGTCAATCAGCCCCAGCATTTT. Protein: CASSLFGRGVNQPQHF.

The chain carries TRBV5-1 and TRBJ1-4; 11 bases agree with TRBD1. CDR3 length equals 16 residues. The germline V gene encodes CDR1 SGHRS and CDR2 YFSETQ. V shed 4 bases and J 8 bases; nucleotides not matched to a gene: 10. In nucleotides, the CDR3 is TGCGCCAGCAGCATCGGTGGGACAGGGGGTGAGGAAAAACTGTTTTTT. It encodes CASSIGGTGGEEKLFF. The whole variable domain, filled in from reference TRBV5-1 and TRBJ1-4, reads KAGVTQTPRYLIKTRGQQVTLSCSPISGHRSVSWYQQTPGQGLQFLFEYFSETQRNKGNFPGRFSGRQFSNSRSEMNVSTLELGDSALYLCASSIGGTGGEEKLFFGSGTQLSVL.

The V and J genes are TRBV30 and TRBJ1-6; D is unclear. This CDR3 is 16 amino acids long. The germline CDR1 and CDR2 sequences are GTSNPN and SVGIG (reference sequence). With 1 base removed from V and 10 bases from J, the gap between germline ends came to 20 bases. The CDR3 sequence: CAWSAWRGKEESPLHF. The CDR3 region has the DNA TGTGCCTGGAGTGCCTGGAGAGGGAAGGAGGAATCACCCCTCCACTTT.

The chain uses TRBV5-1 and TRBJ1-4, with 8 bases identical to TRBD1. The CDR3 totals 17 residues. The junction had 8 bases not matched to a gene; V was cut back by 4 bases and J by 0 bases. Germline CDR1 SGHRS, CDR2 YFSETQ. The CDR3, as DNA: TGCGCCAGCAGCCCGACAGGGGACATCCCAACTAATGAAAAACTGTTTTTT. Protein product: CASSPTGDIPTNEKLFF.

This clonotype was seen a few times. This chain links TRBV15 with TRBJ2-5; 7 bases match TRBD2. The V segment lost 0 bases and the J segment 2 bases; nucleotides outside the gene matches: 3. The CDR3 contains 15 residues. Per germline, CDR1 LNHNV and CDR2 YYDKDF (reference sequence). CDR3 DNA sequence: TGTGCCACCAGCAGAGATGGGGGGGGTCAAGAGACCCAGTACTTC. Residues: CATSRDGGGQETQYF.

This clonotype was counted only a few times. This chain connects TRBV3-1 to TRBJ2-1, with 9 bases matching TRBD2. The V gene end was trimmed by 0 bases and the J gene end by 6 bases; junction bases not matched to a gene: 6. Looked up from germline, CDR1 is LGHDT and CDR2 is YNNKEL (reference sequence). The CDR3 consists of 16 residues. The CDR3 nucleotides are TGTGCCAGCAGCCAAGACTTGCTAGCGGGGCTCAATGAGCAGTTCTTC. Protein: CASSQDLLAGLNEQFF.

This clonotype was seen repeatedly, ten times or more. The chain couples TRBV2 to TRBJ2-7, with D possibly TRBD2 on 6 matching bases. The CDR3 runs 14 residues. Germline V gives CDR1 SNHLY, CDR2 FYNNEI. V shed 6 bases and J shed 3 bases, with 15 bases lying between them. DNA for the CDR3: TGTGCCAGCAGCGGTTACTCGCGGGGCTACGAGCAGTACTTC. Its translation: CASSGYSRGYEQYF.

The chain combines TRBV5-1 with TRBJ2-7, with D possibly being TRBD2 (6 bases). V lost 0 bases to trimming and J lost 3 bases, with 10 bases between them. Germline CDR1 SGHRS, CDR2 YFSETQ. The CDR3 is 14 amino acids. The chain's CDR3 is CASSLDGSFYEQYF. The CDR3 DNA reads TGCGCCAGCAGCTTGGACGGGAGTTTCTACGAGCAGTACTTC.

In its sample, this clonotype was seen a few times. The genes are TRBV5-4 and TRBJ2-4; D may match TRBD1 or TRBD2 (6 bases each). CDR1 SGHNT and CDR2 YYREEE come from the germline V gene (reference sequence). The CDR3 runs to 16 residues. Trimming took 4 bases from V and 7 from J, leaving 21 bases between them. Written as DNA, the CDR3 is TGTGCCAGCAGCCCGGGGGACAATCTTATAGTCAACATTCAGTACTTC. It is translated as CASSPGDNLIVNIQYF.

This clonotype was seen many times. V usage is TRBV7-2 and J usage is TRBJ2-1; 9 bases are shared with TRBD1. Trimming cost V 3 bases and J 4 bases; bases outside gene matches: 7. Germline CDR1 reads SGHTA; CDR2 reads FQGNSA. The CDR3 sequence is 16 residues long. This chain's CDR3 is CASSFRGQGFYNEQFF. CDR3 nucleotide sequence: TGTGCCAGCAGCTTTCGCGGACAGGGGTTTTACAATGAGCAGTTCTTC.

This clonotype occurred a few times. V is TRBV6-2 or TRBV6-3 and J is TRBJ2-1; 8 bases are a match to TRBD2. This CDR3 has 15 amino acids. Trimming took 2 bases from V and 12 from J; bases not matched to a gene: 12. Germline V lookup: CDR1 MNHEY, CDR2 SVGEGT. The CDR3 coding sequence is TGTGCCAGCAGTTACGAGGGACGGGGGGGCCTTGTGCAGTTCTTC. Translated, it gives CASSYEGRGGLVQFF.

This clonotype was seen repeatedly, ten times or more. CDR3 sequence reads: CSAEGQGLTYEQYF. In DNA form, the CDR3 reads TGCAGTGCAGAGGGACAGGGTCTAACCTACGAGCAGTACTTC. The chain joins TRBV20-1 to TRBJ2-7, with TRBD1 matching 9 bases. The CDR3 runs 14 residues. Germline CDR1 is DFQATT and CDR2 is SNEGSKA (reference sequence). J was trimmed by 2 bases and V by 6 bases; bases with no gene match: 8.